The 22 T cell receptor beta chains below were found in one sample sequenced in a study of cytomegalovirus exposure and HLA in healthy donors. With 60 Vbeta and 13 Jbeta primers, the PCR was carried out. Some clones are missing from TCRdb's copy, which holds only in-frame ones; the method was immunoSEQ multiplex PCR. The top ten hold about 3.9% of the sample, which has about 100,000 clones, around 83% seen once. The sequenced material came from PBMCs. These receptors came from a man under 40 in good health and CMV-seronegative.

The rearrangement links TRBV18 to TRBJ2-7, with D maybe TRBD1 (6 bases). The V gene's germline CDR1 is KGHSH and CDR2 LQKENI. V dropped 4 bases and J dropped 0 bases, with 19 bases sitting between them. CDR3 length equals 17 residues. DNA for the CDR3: TGTGCCAGCTCACGAACTACAGGGTTATTCAGCTCCTACGAGCAGTACTTC. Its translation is CASSRTTGLFSSYEQYF.

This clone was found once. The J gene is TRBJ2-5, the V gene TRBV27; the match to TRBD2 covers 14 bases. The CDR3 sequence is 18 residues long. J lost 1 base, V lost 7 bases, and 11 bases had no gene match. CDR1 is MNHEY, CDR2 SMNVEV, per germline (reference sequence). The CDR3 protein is CASTGLAGGLRIQETQYF. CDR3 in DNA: TGTGCCAGCACCGGACTAGCGGGGGGCCTCAGGATCCAAGAGACCCAGTACTTC.

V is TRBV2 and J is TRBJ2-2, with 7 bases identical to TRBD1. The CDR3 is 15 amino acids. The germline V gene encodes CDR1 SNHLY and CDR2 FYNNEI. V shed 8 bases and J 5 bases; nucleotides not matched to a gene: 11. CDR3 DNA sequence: TGTGCCAGCGTATGGAACAGGGGAGAAACCGGGGAGCTGTTTTTT. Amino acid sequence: CASVWNRGETGELFF.

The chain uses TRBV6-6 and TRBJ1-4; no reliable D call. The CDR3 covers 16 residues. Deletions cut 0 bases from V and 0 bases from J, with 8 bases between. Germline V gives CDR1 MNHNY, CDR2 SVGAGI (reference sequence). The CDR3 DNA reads TGTGCCAGCAGTTACTCGTACGGTGCAACTAATGAAAAACTGTTTTTT. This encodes CASSYSYGATNEKLFF.

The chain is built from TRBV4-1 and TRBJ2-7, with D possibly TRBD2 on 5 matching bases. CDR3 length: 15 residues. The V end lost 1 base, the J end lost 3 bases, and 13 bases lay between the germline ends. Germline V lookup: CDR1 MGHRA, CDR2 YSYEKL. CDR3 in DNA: TGCGCCAGCAGCCAAGTTTGGACTGAGGTCTACGAGCAGTACTTC. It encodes CASSQVWTEVYEQYF.

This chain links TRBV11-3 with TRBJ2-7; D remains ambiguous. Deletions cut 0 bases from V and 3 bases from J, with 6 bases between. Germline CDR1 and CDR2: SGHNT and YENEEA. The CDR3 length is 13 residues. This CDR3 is CASSLDSLYEQYF. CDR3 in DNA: TGTGCCAGCAGCTTAGATTCCCTCTACGAGCAGTACTTC.

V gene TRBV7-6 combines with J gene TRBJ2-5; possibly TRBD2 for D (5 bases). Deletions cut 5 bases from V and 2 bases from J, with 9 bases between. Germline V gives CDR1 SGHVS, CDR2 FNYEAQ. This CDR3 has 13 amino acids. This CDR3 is CASSGRGQETQYF. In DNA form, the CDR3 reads TGTGCCAGCAGCGGCCGGGGTCAAGAGACCCAGTACTTC.

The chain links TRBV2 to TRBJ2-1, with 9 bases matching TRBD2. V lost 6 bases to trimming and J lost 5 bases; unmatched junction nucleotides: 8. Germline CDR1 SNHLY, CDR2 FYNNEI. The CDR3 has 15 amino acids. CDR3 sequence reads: CASRVTSGINNEQFF. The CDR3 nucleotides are TGTGCCAGCAGGGTGACTAGCGGAATTAACAATGAGCAGTTCTTC.

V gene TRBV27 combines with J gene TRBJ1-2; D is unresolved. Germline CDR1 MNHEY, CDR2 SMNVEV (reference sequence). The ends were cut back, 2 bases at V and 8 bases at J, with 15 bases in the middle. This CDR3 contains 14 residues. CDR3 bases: TGTGCCAGCAGTTTAAGTCCCTTGGTGGAGGGCTACACCTTC. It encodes CASSLSPLVEGYTF.

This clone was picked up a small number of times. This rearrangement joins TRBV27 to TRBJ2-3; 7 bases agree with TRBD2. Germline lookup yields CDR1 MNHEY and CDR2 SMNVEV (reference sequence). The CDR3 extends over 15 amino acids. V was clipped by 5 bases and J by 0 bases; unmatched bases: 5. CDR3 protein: CASSASSGSTDTQYF. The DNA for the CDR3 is TGTGCCAGCAGTGCTTCTAGCGGCAGCACAGATACGCAGTATTTT.

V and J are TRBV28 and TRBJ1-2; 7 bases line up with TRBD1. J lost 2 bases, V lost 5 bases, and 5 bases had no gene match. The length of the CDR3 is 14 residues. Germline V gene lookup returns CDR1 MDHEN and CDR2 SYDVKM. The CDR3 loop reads CASSITGENYGYTF. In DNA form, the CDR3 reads TGTGCCAGCAGTATTACAGGGGAGAACTATGGCTACACCTTC.

The chain's CDR3 is CASSPQTGPIGGYTF. For the CDR3, the DNA is TGTGCCAGCAGCCCACAGACAGGCCCTATTGGTGGCTACACCTTC. V is TRBV9 and J is TRBJ1-2, with a possible D match to TRBD1 (6 bases). Germline CDR1 reads SGDLS; CDR2 reads YYNGEE. Trimming cost V 4 bases and J 7 bases, with 20 bases left between them. There are 15 residues in the CDR3.

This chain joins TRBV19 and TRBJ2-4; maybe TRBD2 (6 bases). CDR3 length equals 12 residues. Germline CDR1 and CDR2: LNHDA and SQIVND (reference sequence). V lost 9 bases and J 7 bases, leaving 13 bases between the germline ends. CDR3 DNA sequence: TGTGCCAGCAGTTCCGGAGGGAACATTCAGTACTTC. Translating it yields CASSSGGNIQYF.

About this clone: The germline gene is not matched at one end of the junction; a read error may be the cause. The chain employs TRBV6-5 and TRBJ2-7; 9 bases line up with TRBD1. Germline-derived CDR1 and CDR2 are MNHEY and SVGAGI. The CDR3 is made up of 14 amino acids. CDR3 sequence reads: CVSSYGTGREKQYF. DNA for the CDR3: TGTGTCAGCAGTTACGGGACAGGGAGGGAAAAGCAGTACTTC.

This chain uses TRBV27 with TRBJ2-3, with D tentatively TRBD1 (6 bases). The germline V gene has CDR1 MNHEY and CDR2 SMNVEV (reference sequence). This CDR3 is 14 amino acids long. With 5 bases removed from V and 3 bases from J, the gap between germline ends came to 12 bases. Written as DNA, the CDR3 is TGTGCCAGCAGTACGCAAGGACAGACAGATACGCAGTATTTT. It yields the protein CASSTQGQTDTQYF.

This CDR3 is CASSQAPEEKLFF. CDR3 coding DNA: TGCGCCAGCAGCCAAGCACCGGAGGAAAAACTGTTTTTT. V and J are TRBV4-1 and TRBJ1-4; D not resolved. This CDR3 spans 13 amino acids. Trimming cost V 1 base and J 8 bases, with 8 bases left between them. Germline V lookup: CDR1 MGHRA, CDR2 YSYEKL.

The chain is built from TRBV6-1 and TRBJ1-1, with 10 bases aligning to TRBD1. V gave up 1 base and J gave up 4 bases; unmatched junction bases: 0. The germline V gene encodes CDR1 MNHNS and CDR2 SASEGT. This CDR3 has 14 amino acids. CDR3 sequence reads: CASSEGTGGTEAFF. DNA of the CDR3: TGTGCCAGCAGTGAAGGGACAGGGGGCACTGAAGCTTTCTTT.

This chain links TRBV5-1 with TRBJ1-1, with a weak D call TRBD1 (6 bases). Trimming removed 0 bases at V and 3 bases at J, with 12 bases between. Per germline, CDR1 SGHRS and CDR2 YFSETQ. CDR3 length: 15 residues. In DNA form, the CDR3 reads TGCGCCAGCAGCTTGGGAGGAGGGGGGGACACTGAAGCTTTCTTT. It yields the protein CASSLGGGGDTEAFF.

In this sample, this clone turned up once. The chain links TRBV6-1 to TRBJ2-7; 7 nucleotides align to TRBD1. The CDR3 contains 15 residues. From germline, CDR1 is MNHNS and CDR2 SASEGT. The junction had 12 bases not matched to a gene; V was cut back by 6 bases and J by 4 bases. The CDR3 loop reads CASSKGARASYEQYF. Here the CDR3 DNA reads TGTGCCAGCAGCAAGGGGGCGCGTGCATCTTACGAGCAGTACTTC.

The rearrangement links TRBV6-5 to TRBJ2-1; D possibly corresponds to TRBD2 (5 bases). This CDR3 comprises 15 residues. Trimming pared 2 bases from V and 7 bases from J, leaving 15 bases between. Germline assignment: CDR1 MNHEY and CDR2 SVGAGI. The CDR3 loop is CASSYVYTGKNEQFF. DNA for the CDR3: TGTGCCAGCAGTTACGTCTACACGGGGAAAAATGAGCAGTTCTTC.

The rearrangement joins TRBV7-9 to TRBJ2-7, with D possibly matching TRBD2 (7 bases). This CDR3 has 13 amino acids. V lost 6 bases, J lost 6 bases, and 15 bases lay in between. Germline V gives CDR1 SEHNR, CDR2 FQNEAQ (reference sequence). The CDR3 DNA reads TGTGCCAGCAGAAAAGGGGGGGGCGTCGAGCAGTACTTC. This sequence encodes CASRKGGGVEQYF.

The CDR3, as DNA: TGTGCCAGCAGTTTAGTCCCTGTCGGTCAGCCCCAGCATTTT. Protein sequence: CASSLVPVGQPQHF. This chain connects TRBV27 to TRBJ1-5; D gene ambiguous. The germline V and J ends were trimmed by 2 bases and 6 bases, with 11 bases remaining between them. From germline, CDR1 is MNHEY and CDR2 SMNVEV (reference sequence). The CDR3 spans 14 residues.